One and the same sample provided the 18 T cell receptor beta chains below, sequenced in a study of CD8+ T cells in alopecia areata. Regarding treatment: oral pan-JAK inhibitor, 5-10 mg twice daily. RNA was isolated and reverse transcribed to cDNA, the sequencing template. This table comes from immunoSEQ multiplex PCR, and its TCRdb copy is limited to in-frame clones, with some not included. The table has about 270,000 clones, about 60% seen once. Here the sequenced sample was CD4+ T cells sorted from blood, taken around week 53, from a patient treated with tofacitinib. The receptors shown here come from a human donor with alopecia areata.

The CDR3 region has the DNA TGTGCCTGGAGTGAAGACAGGCTCTCTGGAAACACCATATATTTT. Translation gives CAWSEDRLSGNTIYF. The J gene is TRBJ1-3, the V gene TRBV30; weak D call: TRBD1 (6 bases). CDR1 is GTSNPN and CDR2 is SVGIG in the germline V gene (reference sequence). This CDR3 has 15 amino acids. V dropped 1 base and J dropped 0 bases, with 10 bases sitting between them.

In its sample, this clone was seen a few times. The chain couples TRBV19 to TRBJ2-1; the match to TRBD1 covers 7 bases. The V gene end was trimmed by 5 bases and the J gene end by 0 bases; junction bases not matched to a gene: 4. CDR3 length: 15 residues. CDR1 and CDR2 (germline): LNHDA, SQIVND (reference sequence). The CDR3 here is CASSPRDSSYNEQFF. As DNA, the CDR3 is TGTGCCAGTAGTCCCCGGGACAGCTCCTACAATGAGCAGTTCTTC. Full variable domain (rest looked up from reference TRBV19 and TRBJ2-1): DGGITQSPKYLFRKEGQNVTLSCEQNLNHDAMYWYRQDPGQGLRLIYYSQIVNDFQKGDIAEGYSVSREKKESFPLTVTSAQKNPTAFYLCASSPRDSSYNEQFFGPGTRLTVL.

The chain uses TRBV5-1 and TRBJ2-5; possibly TRBD2 for D (6 bases). Trimming stripped 1 base from V and 3 bases from J, with 13 bases between. Germline V gene data show CDR1 as SGHRS and CDR2 as YFSETQ. CDR3 length: 15 amino acids. The CDR3 region is CASSLSAEREETQYF. The CDR3, as DNA: TGCGCCAGCAGCTTGTCAGCGGAGCGGGAAGAGACCCAGTACTTC.

The rearrangement joins TRBV5-1 to TRBJ2-5, with D possibly being TRBD1 (7 bases). The CDR3 length is 14 residues. Trimming shortened V by 4 bases and J by 5 bases, and 15 bases separated the two germline ends. The germline V gene encodes CDR1 SGHRS and CDR2 YFSETQ. The CDR3 sequence: CASSLPGGPETQYF. DNA for the CDR3: TGCGCCAGCAGCCTCCCAGGGGGGCCTGAGACCCAGTACTTC.

This sequence joins TRBV25-1 and TRBJ2-5; D is perhaps TRBD2 (7 bases). From germline, CDR1 is MGHDK and CDR2 SYGVNS. V was pared by 0 bases and J by 5 bases, with 13 bases between. This CDR3 spans 15 amino acids. The CDR3 sequence is CASSEYRKGGETQYF. DNA for the CDR3: TGTGCCAGCAGTGAATATAGGAAGGGGGGGGAGACCCAGTACTTC.

V and J are TRBV9 and TRBJ1-1; no reliable D call. The germline CDR1 and CDR2 sequences are SGDLS and YYNGEE. The ends were cut back, 4 bases at V and 5 bases at J, with 24 bases in the middle. This CDR3 comprises 17 residues. In DNA, the CDR3 is TGTGCCAGCAGCCTCTCCCTAGGCGGCCTCGGTGGAACTGAAGCTTTCTTT. It encodes CASSLSLGGLGGTEAFF.

The gene calls are TRBV27 and TRBJ1-6, with D possibly TRBD1 on 6 matching bases. Per the germline V gene, CDR1 is MNHEY and CDR2 is SMNVEV (reference sequence). The CDR3 spans 14 residues. V shed 6 bases and J shed 7 bases, with 13 bases lying between them. CDR3 loop: CASRYRVLNSPLHF. CDR3 DNA sequence: TGTGCCAGCAGATACAGGGTATTAAATTCACCCCTCCACTTT.

The V gene is TRBV27, the J gene TRBJ1-6; D is unresolved. This CDR3 is built from 16 residues. CDR1 is MNHEY, CDR2 SMNVEV, per germline (reference sequence). Trimming shortened V by 3 bases and J by 4 bases, and 13 bases separated the two germline ends. The CDR3 protein is CASSFQALPYNSPLHF. CDR3 bases: TGTGCCAGCAGTTTTCAGGCTTTACCTTATAATTCACCCCTCCACTTT.

This clone has more than one count but fewer than ten. The chain recombines TRBV20-1 with TRBJ1-1; D might be TRBD1 (5 bases). The V end lost 6 bases, the J end lost 4 bases, and 9 bases lay between the germline ends. There are 11 residues in the CDR3. Per germline, CDR1 DFQATT and CDR2 SNEGSKA (reference sequence). The CDR3 nucleotides are TGCAGTGCAATGGGGGGCACTGAAGCTTTCTTT. The encoded protein is CSAMGGTEAFF.

This clone was observed a single time. The V and J genes are TRBV30 and TRBJ2-2; no definite D call. Germline assignment: CDR1 GTSNPN and CDR2 SVGIG (reference sequence). Trimming removed 6 bases from V and 5 bases from J, with 10 bases in between. The CDR3 spans 12 residues. The DNA of the CDR3 is TGTGCCTGCAAGGGATCGACCGGGGAGCTGTTTTTT. This sequence encodes CACKGSTGELFF.

This chain connects TRBV9 to TRBJ2-2, with D unresolved. The V end was cut by 3 bases, the J end by 8 bases, with 5 bases between. CDR1 and CDR2 (germline): SGDLS, YYNGEE. This CDR3 is built from 11 residues. CDR3 loop: CASSAWGELFF. In DNA form, the CDR3 reads TGTGCCAGCAGCGCCTGGGGGGAGCTGTTTTTT.

CDR3 nucleotides: TGTGCCAGCAGCTTGATAGGCGGGTATAGCTCCTACAATGAGCAGTTCTTC. Translated, it gives CASSLIGGYSSYNEQFF. This sequence joins TRBV7-9 and TRBJ2-1; a weak D match, TRBD2 (5 bases). This CDR3 spans 17 amino acids. Germline CDR1 and CDR2: SEHNR and FQNEAQ (reference sequence). V was clipped by 3 bases and J by 0 bases, with 15 bases between them.

A few counts support this clone. CDR3 coding DNA: TGTGCCAGCAGCCCGATAGGCCCAAGCTCTGGAAACACCATATATTTT. Residues: CASSPIGPSSGNTIYF. The chain carries TRBV7-9 and TRBJ1-3; D is unresolved. The CDR3 covers 16 residues. Per germline, CDR1 SEHNR and CDR2 FQNEAQ (reference sequence). Trimming stripped 5 bases from V and 0 bases from J, with 14 bases between.

V gene TRBV7-9 combines with J gene TRBJ1-1; D not certain. The V end lost 7 bases, the J end lost 1 base, and 7 bases lay between the germline ends. The CDR3 runs to 12 residues. Germline V gene data show CDR1 as SEHNR and CDR2 as FQNEAQ (reference sequence). CDR3 nucleotides: TGTGCCAGCACCCCCAAGAACACTGAAGCTTTCTTT. It specifies CASTPKNTEAFF.

This clone was picked up a small number of times. The rearrangement uses TRBV9 and TRBJ2-1; 10 nucleotides match TRBD1. Germline loops: CDR1 SGDLS, CDR2 YYNGEE. Trimming took 3 bases from V and 2 from J; bases not matched to a gene: 5. This CDR3 region has 16 residues. The CDR3 DNA sequence: TGTGCCAGCAGCGCCTTGGGACAGGGGACCTACAATGAGCAGTTCTTC. Translation: CASSALGQGTYNEQFF.

The chain combines TRBV4-1 with TRBJ2-7, with 10 bases identical to TRBD2. This CDR3 has 15 amino acids. V lost 4 bases to trimming and J lost 0 bases; unmatched junction nucleotides: 3. Germline values: CDR1 MGHRA, CDR2 YSYEKL. The CDR3 here is CASSLGTSASYEQYF. The CDR3 DNA follows: TGCGCCAGCAGCCTAGGGACTAGCGCCTCCTACGAGCAGTACTTC.

J is TRBJ1-2 and V is TRBV29-1; possible D gene TRBD1, 5 bases. The germline V and J ends were trimmed by 6 bases and 6 bases, with 11 bases remaining between them. Germline V gene sequence: CDR1 SQVTM, CDR2 ANQGSEA. This CDR3 is built from 11 residues. The CDR3 DNA reads as TGCAGCGTCCAGGGTGTCGATGGCTACACCTTC. The encoded protein is CSVQGVDGYTF.

The chain is built from TRBV4-2 and TRBJ2-3; 7 bases are a match to TRBD2. The length of the CDR3 is 15 residues. The germline V gene encodes CDR1 LGHNA and CDR2 YNFKEQ. V was pared by 1 base and J by 5 bases, with 6 bases of the junction left unmatched. The CDR3 here is CASSQGTRTEDTQYF. The CDR3 nucleotides read TGTGCCAGCAGCCAAGGGACTAGGACTGAAGATACGCAGTATTTT.